These 17 T cell receptor beta chains came from one sample sequenced in a study of chronic HIV infection and antiretroviral therapy. In TCRdb, the 5' RACE reads were re-called with MiXCR into one record per CDR3 protein. This sample yields 40,000 to 60,000 distinct CDR3 sequences, of which 19% are seen a single time; approximately 3% belongs to the top ten. Source material: peripheral blood. The receptors derive from an adult who had HIV and had not received antiretroviral therapy, or was an uninfected healthy control (not recorded which).

This clonotype was found a few times. The rearrangement links TRBV5-1 to TRBJ1-6, with 9 bases lining up with TRBD1. J gave up 4 bases and V 4 bases, and 9 bases lay outside the gene matches. This CDR3 is 17 amino acids long. Germline V gives CDR1 SGHRS, CDR2 YFSETQ. Here the CDR3 DNA reads TGCGCCAGCAGCCTGCATCCAGGGACAGGGTATAATTCACCCCTCCACTTT. Protein: CASSLHPGTGYNSPLHF.

The rearrangement uses TRBV20-1 and TRBJ2-7, with TRBD2 matching over 7 bases. Germline CDR1 and CDR2: DFQATT and SNEGSKA (reference sequence). The junction had 3 bases not matched to a gene; V was cut back by 4 bases and J by 3 bases. The CDR3 consists of 12 residues. The CDR3 DNA reads as TGCAGTGCTAAGCTAGCGGACTACGAGCAGTACTTC. Protein: CSAKLADYEQYF.

This clonotype occurred a few times. The V and J genes are TRBV4-2 and TRBJ1-2, with D perhaps TRBD1 (6 bases). CDR3 length: 15 amino acids. The V end lost 1 base, the J end lost 6 bases, and 15 bases lay between the germline ends. From germline, CDR1 is LGHNA and CDR2 YNFKEQ. CDR3 coding DNA: TGTGCCAGCAGCCAAGTCCCGGGGGCAAGGGATGGCTACACCTTC. Translating gives CASSQVPGARDGYTF.

The chain employs TRBV7-9 and TRBJ1-2; D unresolved. Germline loops: CDR1 SEHNR, CDR2 FQNEAQ (reference sequence). Trimming pared 2 bases from V and 1 base from J, leaving 11 bases between. CDR3 length: 15 residues. CDR3 DNA: TGTGCCAGCAGCTTACGGCCCACCGATAACTATGGCTACACCTTC. Its protein is CASSLRPTDNYGYTF.

V and J are TRBV5-1 and TRBJ2-5, with 7 nucleotides matching TRBD1. J lost 3 bases, V lost 4 bases, and 6 bases had no gene match. CDR3 size: 14 residues. CDR1 and CDR2 (germline): SGHRS, YFSETQ. In DNA form, the CDR3 reads TGCGCCAGCAGCGGGGGACAGCCCGAAGAGACCCAGTACTTC. Protein: CASSGGQPEETQYF.

V gene TRBV4-1 combines with J gene TRBJ2-7; 12 bases match TRBD2. This CDR3 region has 18 residues. CDR1 and CDR2 from the germline V gene are MGHRA and YSYEKL. The ends lost 0 bases at V and 0 bases at J; junction bases unmatched: 6. CDR3 sequence reads: CASSQDGTSGLSSYEQYF. The DNA of the CDR3 is TGCGCCAGCAGCCAAGATGGGACTAGCGGGCTGAGCTCCTACGAGCAGTACTTC.

This clonotype occurred a few times. This chain uses TRBV28 with TRBJ2-7, with 14 bases identical to TRBD2. The CDR3 runs 16 residues. The V segment lost 2 bases and the J segment 6 bases; nucleotides outside the gene matches: 6. Germline assignment: CDR1 MDHEN and CDR2 SYDVKM. The CDR3 sequence: CASSLGTSGSPLEQYF. CDR3 sequence (DNA): TGTGCCAGCAGTTTAGGGACTAGCGGGAGTCCCCTCGAGCAGTACTTC. Full variable domain (outside the CDR3, taken from reference TRBV28 and TRBJ2-7): DVKVTQSSRYLVKRTGEKVFLECVQDMDHENMFWYRQDPGLGLRLIYFSYDVKMKEKGDIPEGYSVSREKKERFSLILESASTNQTSMYLCASSLGTSGSPLEQYFGPGTRLTVT.

This chain joins TRBV11-2 and TRBJ1-5; maybe TRBD1 (5 bases). Germline assignment: CDR1 SGHAT and CDR2 FQNNGV. The V and J ends lost 0 bases and 4 bases respectively, with 19 bases between them. There are 18 residues in the CDR3. This CDR3 reads CASSLDRGTGAGNQPQHF. CDR3 nucleotide sequence: TGTGCCAGCAGCTTAGATCGTGGTACCGGGGCAGGGAATCAGCCCCAGCATTTT.

V and J are TRBV4-1 and TRBJ2-6; 8 bases fit TRBD2. CDR1 and CDR2 from the germline V gene are MGHRA and YSYEKL. The CDR3 contains 18 residues. V gave up 2 bases and J gave up 0 bases; unmatched junction bases: 6. CDR3 residues: CASSQLAGFVSGANVLTF. The CDR3 DNA reads TGCGCCAGCAGCCAACTAGCGGGCTTCGTCTCTGGGGCCAACGTCCTGACTTTC.

V usage is TRBV20-1 and J usage is TRBJ1-5, with D perhaps TRBD1 (5 bases). With 2 bases removed from V and 3 bases from J, the gap between germline ends came to 11 bases. The germline V gene has CDR1 DFQATT and CDR2 SNEGSKA (reference sequence). The CDR3 has 14 residues. The CDR3 loop is CSARLGTFNQPQHF. In DNA, the CDR3 is TGCAGTGCTAGACTCGGGACGTTCAATCAGCCCCAGCATTTT.

The V and J genes are TRBV28 and TRBJ2-1; 11 bases are a match to TRBD2. The CDR3 loop spans 15 amino acids. Per germline, CDR1 MDHEN and CDR2 SYDVKM. The V gene end was trimmed by 2 bases and the J gene end by 4 bases; junction bases not matched to a gene: 1. The CDR3 spells CASSLLAGGYNEQFF. The DNA of the CDR3 is TGTGCCAGCAGTTTACTAGCGGGAGGTTACAATGAGCAGTTCTTC.

This clonotype has just a few counts. The chain recombines TRBV28 with TRBJ1-1, with D tentatively TRBD1 (5 bases). With 2 bases removed from V and 1 base from J, the gap between germline ends came to 11 bases. The CDR3 runs to 15 residues. The germline V gene has CDR1 MDHEN and CDR2 SYDVKM. The CDR3 loop is CASSLAATANTEAFF. The CDR3 region has the DNA TGTGCCAGCAGTTTAGCCGCGACAGCGAACACTGAAGCTTTCTTT.

This clonotype was counted a few times. The chain couples TRBV9 to TRBJ1-1, with D tentatively TRBD1 (5 bases). The CDR3 is made up of 13 amino acids. Germline V lookup: CDR1 SGDLS, CDR2 YYNGEE. V lost 0 bases, J lost 2 bases, and 5 bases lay in between. The CDR3, as DNA: TGTGCCAGCAGCGTAGGGGACAACACTGAAGCTTTCTTT. Residues: CASSVGDNTEAFF.

The chain employs TRBV6-5 and TRBJ1-1; D is perhaps TRBD1 (5 bases). Deletions cut 4 bases from V and 4 bases from J, with 16 bases between. The CDR3 sequence is 15 residues long. Germline-derived CDR1 and CDR2 are MNHEY and SVGAGI. CDR3 loop: CASSFQGPGVTEAFF. CDR3 sequence (DNA): TGTGCCAGCAGTTTCCAGGGCCCTGGGGTCACTGAAGCTTTCTTT.

The rearrangement joins TRBV7-6 to TRBJ2-1; D might be TRBD2 (6 bases). Germline loops: CDR1 SGHVS, CDR2 FNYEAQ. V was pared by 5 bases and J by 7 bases, with 21 bases between. CDR3 length: 16 amino acids. CDR3 region: CASSLGWGGGLNEQFF. Here the CDR3 DNA reads TGTGCCAGCAGCCTGGGGTGGGGAGGAGGGTTGAATGAGCAGTTCTTC.

This clonotype was recorded a few times. The chain employs TRBV20-1 and TRBJ2-2, with 8 bases lining up with TRBD2. V was pared by 0 bases and J by 5 bases, with 2 bases of the junction left unmatched. The CDR3 totals 14 residues. Germline V gene data show CDR1 as DFQATT and CDR2 as SNEGSKA (reference sequence). CDR3 coding DNA: TGCAGTGCTAGAGAAGCGGGAGAAACCGGGGAGCTGTTTTTT. Its translation: CSAREAGETGELFF.

The rearrangement joins TRBV7-2 to TRBJ2-7, with 10 positions matching TRBD2. The CDR3 is 17 residues long. V shed 2 bases, J shed 6 bases, and the junction held 13 bases outside the gene matches. Germline V gene data show CDR1 as SGHTA and CDR2 as FQGNSA. CDR3 loop: CASSLQSGAGGHIEQYF. In DNA, the CDR3 is TGTGCCAGCAGCTTACAGTCAGGAGCGGGAGGGCACATCGAGCAGTACTTC.